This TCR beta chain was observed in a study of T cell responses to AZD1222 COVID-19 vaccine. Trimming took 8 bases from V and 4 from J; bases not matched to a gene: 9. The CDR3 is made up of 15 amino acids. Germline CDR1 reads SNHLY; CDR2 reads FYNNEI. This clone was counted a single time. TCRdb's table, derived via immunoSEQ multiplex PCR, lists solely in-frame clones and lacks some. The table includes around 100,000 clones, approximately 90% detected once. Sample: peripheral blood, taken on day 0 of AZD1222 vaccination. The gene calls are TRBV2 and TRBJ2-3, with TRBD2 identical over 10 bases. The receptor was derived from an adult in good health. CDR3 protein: CASRRASGSADTQYF. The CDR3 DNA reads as TGTGCCAGCCGCCGGGCTAGCGGGAGTGCAGATACGCAGTATTTT.